The T cell receptor beta chain described here comes from a study of blood T cells in healthy people across ages. Overall study: Capturing about one barcoded beta molecule per two T cells was achieved by template switching.

A J-beta primer mix and a sample-barcoded 5' primer were used in a second PCR of roughly 7 to 12 cycles. Per sample, CDR3-containing paired-end reads numbered at least 2.5 million. TCRdb ran MiXCR on the 5' RACE reads and lists one entry per CDR3 protein. The data contain about 1.6 million distinct CDR3 sequences, 30% to 35% of them singletons. The CDR3 extends over 19 amino acids. Trimming at V came to 0 bases and at J to 6 bases, leaving 14 bases not matched to a gene. The germline gives CDR1 SGHRS, CDR2 YFSETQ. This receptor was taken from a woman aged 25-40 years in good health. Sequenced material: blood. This chain joins TRBV5-1 and TRBJ1-5; the match to TRBD1 covers 11 bases. CDR3 DNA sequence: TGCGCCAGCAGCTTGGAACCGGGACAGGGGGGCCCCAGGGGTCAGCCCCAGCATTTT. Protein product: CASSLEPGQGGPRGQPQHF.